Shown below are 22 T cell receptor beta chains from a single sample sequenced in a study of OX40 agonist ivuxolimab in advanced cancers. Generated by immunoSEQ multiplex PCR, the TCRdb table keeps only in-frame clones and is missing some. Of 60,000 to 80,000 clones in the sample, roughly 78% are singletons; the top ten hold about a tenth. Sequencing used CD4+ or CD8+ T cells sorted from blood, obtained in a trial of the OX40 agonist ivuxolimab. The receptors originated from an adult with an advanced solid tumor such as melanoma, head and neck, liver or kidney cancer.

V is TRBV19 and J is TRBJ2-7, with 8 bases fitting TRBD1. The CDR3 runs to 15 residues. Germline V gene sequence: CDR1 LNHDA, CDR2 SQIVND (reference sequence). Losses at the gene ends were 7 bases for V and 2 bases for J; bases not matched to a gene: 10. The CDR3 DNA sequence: TGTGCCAGTAAGTGGGGAGACAGGGGCACCTACGAGCAGTACTTC. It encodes CASKWGDRGTYEQYF.

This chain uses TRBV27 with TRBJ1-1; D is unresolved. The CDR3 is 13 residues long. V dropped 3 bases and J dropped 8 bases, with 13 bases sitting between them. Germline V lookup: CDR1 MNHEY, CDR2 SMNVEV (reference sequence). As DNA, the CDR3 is TGTGCCAGCAGTTTGGGAGTGATGGACGAAGCTTTCTTT. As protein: CASSLGVMDEAFF.

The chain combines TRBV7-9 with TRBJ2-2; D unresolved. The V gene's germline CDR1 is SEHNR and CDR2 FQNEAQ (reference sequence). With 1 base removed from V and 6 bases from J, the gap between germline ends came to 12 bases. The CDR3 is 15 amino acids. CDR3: CASSLVTNFAGELFF. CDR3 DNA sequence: TGTGCCAGCAGCTTAGTTACCAACTTCGCCGGGGAGCTGTTTTTT.

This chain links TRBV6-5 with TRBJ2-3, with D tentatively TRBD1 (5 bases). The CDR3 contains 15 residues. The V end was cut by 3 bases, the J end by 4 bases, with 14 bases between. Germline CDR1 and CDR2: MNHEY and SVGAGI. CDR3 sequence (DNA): TGTGCCAGCAGTTATGCAGGGTTTATCTCAGATACGCAGTATTTT. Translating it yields CASSYAGFISDTQYF.

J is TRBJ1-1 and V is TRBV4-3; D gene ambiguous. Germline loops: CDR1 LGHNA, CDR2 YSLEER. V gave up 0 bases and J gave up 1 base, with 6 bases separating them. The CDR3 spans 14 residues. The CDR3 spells CASSQDSGNTEAFF. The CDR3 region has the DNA TGCGCCAGCAGCCAAGATTCCGGGAACACTGAAGCTTTCTTT.

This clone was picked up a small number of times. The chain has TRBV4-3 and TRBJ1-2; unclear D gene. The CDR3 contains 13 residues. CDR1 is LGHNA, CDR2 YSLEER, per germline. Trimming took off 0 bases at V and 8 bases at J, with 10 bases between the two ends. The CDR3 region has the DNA TGCGCCAGCAGCCAAGATCGGGGTGGAGGCTACACCTTC. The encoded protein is CASSQDRGGGYTF.

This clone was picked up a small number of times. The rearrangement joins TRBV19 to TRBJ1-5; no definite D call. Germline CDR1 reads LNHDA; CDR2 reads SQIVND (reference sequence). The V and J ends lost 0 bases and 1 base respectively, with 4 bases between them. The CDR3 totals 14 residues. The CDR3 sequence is CASSIDQSNQPQHF. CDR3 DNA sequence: TGTGCCAGTAGTATAGATCAGAGCAATCAGCCCCAGCATTTT.

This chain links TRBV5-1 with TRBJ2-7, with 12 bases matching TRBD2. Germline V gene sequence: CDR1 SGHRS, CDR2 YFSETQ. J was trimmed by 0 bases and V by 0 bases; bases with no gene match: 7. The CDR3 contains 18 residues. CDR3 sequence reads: CASSLDRLAGDPSYEQYF. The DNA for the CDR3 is TGCGCCAGCAGCTTGGACAGACTAGCGGGAGACCCCTCCTACGAGCAGTACTTC.

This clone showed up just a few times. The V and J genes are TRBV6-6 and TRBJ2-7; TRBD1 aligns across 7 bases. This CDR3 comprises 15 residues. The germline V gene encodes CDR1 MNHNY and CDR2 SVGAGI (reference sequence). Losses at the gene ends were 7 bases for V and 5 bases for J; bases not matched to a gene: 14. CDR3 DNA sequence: TGTGCCAGCACCATCGCGGTTGGGACAGCTAACGAGCAGTACTTC. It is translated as CASTIAVGTANEQYF.

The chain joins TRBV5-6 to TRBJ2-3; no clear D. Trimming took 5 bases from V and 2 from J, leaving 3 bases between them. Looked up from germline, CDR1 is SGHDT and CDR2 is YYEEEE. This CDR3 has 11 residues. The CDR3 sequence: CASRSTDTQYF. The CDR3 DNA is TGTGCCAGCAGATCCACAGATACGCAGTATTTT.

The CDR3 sequence: CASSFGGFTDTQYF. The CDR3 nucleotides read TGCGCCAGCAGCTTCGGAGGGTTCACAGATACGCAGTATTTT. This chain uses TRBV5-1 with TRBJ2-3; TRBD2 might be the D (6 bases). V lost 2 bases and J 2 bases, leaving 9 bases between the germline ends. CDR1 SGHRS and CDR2 YFSETQ come from the germline V gene. The CDR3 totals 14 residues.

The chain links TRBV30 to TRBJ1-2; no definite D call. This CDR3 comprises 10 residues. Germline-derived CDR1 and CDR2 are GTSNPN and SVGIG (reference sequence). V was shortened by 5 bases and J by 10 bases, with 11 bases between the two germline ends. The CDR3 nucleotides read TGTGCCTGGTTTGGAGAGTACTACACCTTC. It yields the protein CAWFGEYYTF.

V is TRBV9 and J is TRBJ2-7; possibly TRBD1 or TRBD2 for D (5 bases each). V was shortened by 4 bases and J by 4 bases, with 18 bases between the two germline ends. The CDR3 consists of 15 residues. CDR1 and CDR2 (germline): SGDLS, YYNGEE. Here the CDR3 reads CASSSDAGTAYEQYF. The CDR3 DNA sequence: TGTGCCAGCAGCTCGGATGCTGGGACCGCATACGAGCAGTACTTC.

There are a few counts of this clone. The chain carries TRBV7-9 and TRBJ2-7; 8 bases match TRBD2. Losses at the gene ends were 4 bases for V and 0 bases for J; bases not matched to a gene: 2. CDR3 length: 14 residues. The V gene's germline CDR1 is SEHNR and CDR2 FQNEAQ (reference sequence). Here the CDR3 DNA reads TGTGCCAGCAGCTACGGGACTAGCTCCTACGAGCAGTACTTC. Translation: CASSYGTSSYEQYF. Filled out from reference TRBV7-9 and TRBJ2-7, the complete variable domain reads DTGVSQNPRHKITKRGQNVTFRCDPISEHNRLYWYRQTLGQGPEFLTYFQNEAQLEKSRLLSDRFSAERPKGSFSTLEIQRTEQGDSAMYLCASSYGTSSYEQYFGPGTRLTVT.

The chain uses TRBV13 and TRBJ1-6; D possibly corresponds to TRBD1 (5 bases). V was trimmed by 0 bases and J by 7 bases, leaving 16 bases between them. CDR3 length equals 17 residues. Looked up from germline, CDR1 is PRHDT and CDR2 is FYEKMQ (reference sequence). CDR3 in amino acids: CASSLGGYTGPNSPLHF. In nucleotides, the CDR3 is TGTGCCAGCAGCTTAGGGGGGTACACGGGACCCAATTCACCCCTCCACTTT. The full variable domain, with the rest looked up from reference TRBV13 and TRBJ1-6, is AAGVIQSPRHLIKEKRETATLKCYPIPRHDTVYWYQQGPGQDPQFLISFYEKMQSDKGSIPDRFSAQQFSDYHSELNMSSLELGDSALYFCASSLGGYTGPNSPLHFGNGTRLTVT.

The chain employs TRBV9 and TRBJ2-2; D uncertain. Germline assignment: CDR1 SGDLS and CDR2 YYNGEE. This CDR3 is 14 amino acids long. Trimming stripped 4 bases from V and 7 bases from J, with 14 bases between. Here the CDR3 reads CASSISGMGGELFF. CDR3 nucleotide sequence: TGTGCCAGCAGCATTAGTGGCATGGGCGGGGAGCTGTTTTTT.

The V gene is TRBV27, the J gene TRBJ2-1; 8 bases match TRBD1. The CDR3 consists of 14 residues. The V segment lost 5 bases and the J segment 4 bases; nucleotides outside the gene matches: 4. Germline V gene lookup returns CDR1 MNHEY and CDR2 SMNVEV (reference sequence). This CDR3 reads CASSQDRAYNEQFF. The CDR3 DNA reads TGTGCCAGCAGTCAGGACAGGGCATACAATGAGCAGTTCTTC.

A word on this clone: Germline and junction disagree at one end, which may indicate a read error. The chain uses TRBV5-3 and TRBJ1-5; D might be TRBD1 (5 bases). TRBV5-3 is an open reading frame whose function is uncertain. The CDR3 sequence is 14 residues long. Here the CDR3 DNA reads TGTGCCAGCAGCTTCGGACGGAGGGGTCAGCCCCAGCATTTT. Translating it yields CASSFGRRGQPQHF.

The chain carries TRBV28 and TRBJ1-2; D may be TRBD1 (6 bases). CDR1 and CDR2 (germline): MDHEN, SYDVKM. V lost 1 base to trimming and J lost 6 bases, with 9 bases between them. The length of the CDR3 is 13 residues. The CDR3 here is CASSLSTGHGYTF. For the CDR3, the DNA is TGTGCCAGCAGTTTATCGACAGGTCATGGCTACACCTTC.

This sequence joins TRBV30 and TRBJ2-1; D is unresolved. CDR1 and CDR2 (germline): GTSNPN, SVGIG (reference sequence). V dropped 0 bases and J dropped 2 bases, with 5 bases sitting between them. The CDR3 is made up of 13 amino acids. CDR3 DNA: TGTGCCTGGAGTGTTGGCGCCTACAATGAGCAGTTCTTC. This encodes CAWSVGAYNEQFF.

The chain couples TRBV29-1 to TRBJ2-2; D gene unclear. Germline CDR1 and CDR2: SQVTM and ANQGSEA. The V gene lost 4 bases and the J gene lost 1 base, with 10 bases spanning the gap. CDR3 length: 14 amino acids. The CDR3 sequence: CSVGYLGNTGELFF. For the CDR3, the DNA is TGCAGCGTTGGGTACCTGGGGAACACCGGGGAGCTGTTTTTT.

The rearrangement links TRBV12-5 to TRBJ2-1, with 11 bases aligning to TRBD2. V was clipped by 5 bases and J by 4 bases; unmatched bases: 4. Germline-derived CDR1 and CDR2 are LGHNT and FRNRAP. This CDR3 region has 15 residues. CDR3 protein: CASGARLAGYNEQFF. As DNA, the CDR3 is TGTGCTAGTGGTGCCCGACTAGCGGGGTACAATGAGCAGTTCTTC.